Below are 18 T cell receptor beta chains sequenced from a single sample in a study of Ad26.COV2.S vaccination and SARS-CoV-2 variants. Noted treatment: some 20 received Ad26.COV2.S at low or high dose, single or two shots; about 5 received placebo; per-sample allocation not given. At day 63 after the first vaccine or placebo injection, samples were drawn. Produced via immunoSEQ multiplex PCR; TCRdb's table is partial and in-frame only. The table has over 200,000 clones, roughly 90% seen once. This specimen consisted of peripheral blood, obtained in a trial of Ad26.COV2.S vaccine versus placebo. Receptors originate from a person between 18 and 59 years old who received the Ad26.COV2.S COVID-19 vaccine or a placebo.

The rearrangement links TRBV4-2 to TRBJ2-5; D perhaps matches TRBD2 (6 bases). With 3 bases removed from V and 0 bases from J, the gap between germline ends came to 17 bases. Germline loops: CDR1 LGHNA, CDR2 YNFKEQ. The CDR3 has 17 amino acids. Here the CDR3 reads CASSQVGGGTYQETQYF. Written as DNA, the CDR3 is TGTGCCAGCAGCCAGGTGGGAGGCGGAACGTACCAAGAGACCCAGTACTTC.

This clone was picked up one time. This sequence joins TRBV18 and TRBJ2-2, with unresolved D. Germline V gene sequence: CDR1 KGHSH, CDR2 LQKENI. The CDR3 runs to 13 residues. Trimming took 3 bases from V and 6 from J, leaving 8 bases between them. CDR3 nucleotides: TGTGCCAGCTCACCTGTGATGGCCGGGGAGCTGTTTTTT. It yields the protein CASSPVMAGELFF.

The genes are TRBV6-5 and TRBJ2-1; 8 bases line up with TRBD2. After removal of 6 bases from V and 4 bases from J, the junction contained 8 bases not matched to a gene. This CDR3 is built from 15 residues. Germline assignment: CDR1 MNHEY and CDR2 SVGAGI. Here the CDR3 DNA reads TGTGCCAGCAGCTCCGTAGCGGGGCCGTACAATGAGCAGTTCTTC. Translating it yields CASSSVAGPYNEQFF.

The chain uses TRBV6-2 or TRBV6-3 and TRBJ1-1; D gene unclear. Trimming shortened V by 3 bases and J by 1 base, and 9 bases separated the two germline ends. The CDR3 sequence is 14 residues long. Germline loops: CDR1 MNHEY, CDR2 SVGEGT. CDR3 residues: CASSYLIRNTEAFF. Written as DNA, the CDR3 is TGTGCCAGCAGTTATCTAATCAGGAACACTGAAGCTTTCTTT.

A single count supports this clone. The chain couples TRBV6-5 to TRBJ1-1; TRBD1 aligns across 9 bases. The CDR3 is made up of 12 amino acids. V lost 10 bases to trimming and J lost 4 bases; unmatched junction nucleotides: 4. CDR1 and CDR2 (germline): MNHEY, SVGAGI. The CDR3 here is CATGTGPTEAFF. The DNA for the CDR3 is TGTGCCACCGGGACAGGGCCCACTGAAGCTTTCTTT.

The chain links TRBV5-1 to TRBJ2-1, with D possibly being TRBD2 (5 bases). Trimming removed 0 bases at V and 1 base at J, with 8 bases between. The CDR3 totals 15 residues. The germline CDR1 and CDR2 sequences are SGHRS and YFSETQ. The CDR3 DNA sequence: TGCGCCAGCAGCTTGGTCGGGGTGTCCTACAATGAGCAGTTCTTC. Encoded protein: CASSLVGVSYNEQFF.

The chain combines TRBV19 with TRBJ1-5; D ambiguous. Germline V gives CDR1 LNHDA, CDR2 SQIVND (reference sequence). There are 13 residues in the CDR3. V gave up 8 bases and J gave up 2 bases, with 10 bases separating them. In nucleotides, the CDR3 is TGTGCCAGTTCAGGTTTGGGCAATCAGCCCCAGCATTTT. Translation gives CASSGLGNQPQHF.

The rearrangement uses TRBV7-6 and TRBJ2-2; D unclear. V was shortened by 4 bases and J by 0 bases, with 9 bases between the two germline ends. The CDR3 runs 15 residues. Germline values: CDR1 SGHVS, CDR2 FNYEAQ. The CDR3 DNA is TGTGCCAGCAGCTCCCTATACTCGAACACCGGGGAGCTGTTTTTT. Protein: CASSSLYSNTGELFF. Looking up the rest from reference TRBV7-6 and TRBJ2-2 gives the full variable domain: GAGVSQSPRYKVTKRGQDVALRCDPISGHVSLYWYRQALGQGPEFLTYFNYEAQQDKSGLPNDRFSAERPEGSISTLTIQRTEQRDSAMYRCASSSLYSNTGELFFGEGSRLTVL.

V usage is TRBV7-9 and J usage is TRBJ1-3, with a weak D call TRBD1 (6 bases). The CDR3 covers 19 residues. V lost 5 bases, J lost 0 bases, and 23 bases lay in between. In germline, CDR1 is SEHNR, CDR2 FQNEAQ (reference sequence). The CDR3 is CASSLRGGPRTSSGNTIYF. DNA of the CDR3: TGTGCCAGCAGCCTACGGGGGGGGCCGAGGACGAGCTCTGGAAACACCATATATTTT. The whole variable domain, filled in from reference TRBV7-9 and TRBJ1-3, reads DTGVSQNPRHKITKRGQNVTFRCDPISEHNRLYWYRQTLGQGPEFLTYFQNEAQLEKSRLLSDRFSAERPKGSFSTLEIQRTEQGDSAMYLCASSLRGGPRTSSGNTIYFGEGSWLTVV.

This chain joins TRBV3-1 (or the pseudogene TRBV3-2) and TRBJ1-2; D gene uncertain. Per the germline V gene, CDR1 is LGHDT and CDR2 is YNNKEL (reference sequence). The V end was cut by 1 base, the J end by 2 bases, with 8 bases between. The CDR3 sequence is 14 residues long. CDR3 coding DNA: TGTGCCAGCAGCCAAGGTTGGCCAAACTATGGCTACACCTTC. Protein sequence: CASSQGWPNYGYTF.

The V and J genes are TRBV6-6 and TRBJ2-1; 10 bases line up with TRBD1. Germline CDR1 MNHNY, CDR2 SVGAGI (reference sequence). J was trimmed by 7 bases and V by 6 bases; bases with no gene match: 6. The CDR3 runs to 14 residues. The CDR3 spells CASRGQGVGNEQFF. CDR3 bases: TGTGCCAGCAGAGGACAGGGGGTCGGGAATGAGCAGTTCTTC.

CDR3 nucleotide sequence: TGTGCCAGCAGTGGGAACAGGGCCCCCGGGGTTACTGAAGCTTTCTTT. It codes for CASSGNRAPGVTEAFF. This chain links TRBV25-1 with TRBJ1-1; D is possibly TRBD1 (6 bases). Germline V gene sequence: CDR1 MGHDK, CDR2 SYGVNS. V dropped 4 bases and J dropped 5 bases, with 20 bases sitting between them. This CDR3 comprises 16 residues.

The chain combines TRBV30 with TRBJ2-7; D unresolved. In germline, CDR1 is GTSNPN, CDR2 SVGIG (reference sequence). This CDR3 has 12 amino acids. Trimming left V 0 bases short and J 5 bases short, with 8 bases between. The CDR3 loop reads CAWSVSRDEQYF. CDR3 DNA: TGTGCCTGGAGTGTATCTAGGGACGAGCAGTACTTC. The full variable domain, in which reference TRBV30 and TRBJ2-7 provide the parts outside the CDR3, is SQTIHQWPATLVQPVGSPLSLECTVEGTSNPNLYWYRQAAGRGLQLLFYSVGIGQISSEVPQNLSASRPQDRQFILSSKKLLLSDSGFYLCAWSVSRDEQYFGPGTRLTVT.

The CDR3 loop reads CASSPTGGGRETQYF. The DNA of the CDR3 is TGTGCCAGCAGCCCTACCGGCGGCGGCAGAGAGACCCAGTACTTC. This rearrangement joins TRBV27 to TRBJ2-5, with D uncertain. The CDR3 length is 15 residues. V dropped 6 bases and J dropped 4 bases, with 18 bases sitting between them. The germline CDR1 and CDR2 sequences are MNHEY and SMNVEV (reference sequence).

The CDR3 here is CASSDSGLAGAGQFF. The DNA for the CDR3 is TGTGCCAGCAGTGACTCAGGACTAGCGGGGGCCGGGCAGTTCTTC. The J gene is TRBJ2-1, the V gene TRBV6-4; 13 bases map to TRBD2. Germline CDR1 and CDR2: MRHNA and SNTAGT. Trimming at V came to 0 bases and at J to 12 bases, leaving 5 bases not matched to a gene. The CDR3 sequence is 15 residues long.

The chain recombines TRBV19 with TRBJ1-4; the D gene is possibly TRBD1 (6 bases). Germline CDR1 is LNHDA and CDR2 is SQIVND (reference sequence). This CDR3 contains 16 residues. V dropped 6 bases and J dropped 5 bases, with 19 bases sitting between them. The CDR3 loop reads CASSYHSRGRNEKLFF. For the CDR3, the DNA is TGTGCCAGTAGCTACCACTCCAGGGGCCGAAATGAAAAACTGTTTTTT.

The V gene is TRBV4-3, the J gene TRBJ2-3; D is possibly TRBD1 (6 bases). The germline gives CDR1 LGHNA, CDR2 YSLEER. Trimming left V 2 bases short and J 0 bases short, with 18 bases between. The CDR3 totals 18 residues. The CDR3 is CASSQWLGTQKSTDTQYF. The CDR3 DNA reads as TGCGCCAGCAGCCAATGGCTCGGGACACAGAAGAGCACAGATACGCAGTATTTT.

The CDR3 DNA sequence: TGTGCCACCAGCAGAGAGGGACAGGGTTGGGGCAGCGAGCAGTTCTTC. Protein sequence: CATSREGQGWGSEQFF. The chain uses TRBV15 and TRBJ2-1; 9 bases are shared with TRBD1. The CDR3 length is 16 residues. The trim removed 0 bases at V and 10 bases at J, leaving 10 bases unmatched. Germline V gene lookup returns CDR1 LNHNV and CDR2 YYDKDF (reference sequence).